The present T cell receptor beta chain was sequenced within a study of molecular identifiers for immune sequencing clone quantification. Study-level results: Clones that exceeded 20 RNA copies held over 99% of effector molecules, yet under 1% in naive cells. A single cell's spiked Jurkat TCR RNA was reportedly detectable among about a million naive cells. Clone sizes could be underestimated for highly expanded clones when identical TCR molecules share a barcode.

One entry per CDR3 protein, called by TCRdb with MiXCR from the PCR reads. The sample yields about 640,000 distinct CDR3 sequences, about 20% seen once. To note about this clonotype: Its specificity is not known. At one of its ends the junction is not consistent with the germline gene, which may arise from a read error.

This CDR3 is built from 13 residues. Naive CD8 T cell sorting was performed on the CD8+CD4-CCR7+CD45RA+ phenotype. The sequencing input was naive CD8+ T cells from blood, with Jurkat cell RNA spiked in. Described subset: FACS-sorted CD8+CD4-CCR7+CD45RA+ naive T cells. This receptor was taken from a human donor in good health. Some libraries in this study had Jurkat cell RNA spiked in. V is TRBV5-3 and J is TRBJ1-1; D is possibly TRBD1 (5 bases). TRBV5-3 is filed as an ORF, its function uncertain. CDR3 loop: CASSWGRASEAFF. CDR3 nucleotides: TGTGCCAGCAGCTGGGGCAGGGCTAGTGAAGCTTTCTTT.